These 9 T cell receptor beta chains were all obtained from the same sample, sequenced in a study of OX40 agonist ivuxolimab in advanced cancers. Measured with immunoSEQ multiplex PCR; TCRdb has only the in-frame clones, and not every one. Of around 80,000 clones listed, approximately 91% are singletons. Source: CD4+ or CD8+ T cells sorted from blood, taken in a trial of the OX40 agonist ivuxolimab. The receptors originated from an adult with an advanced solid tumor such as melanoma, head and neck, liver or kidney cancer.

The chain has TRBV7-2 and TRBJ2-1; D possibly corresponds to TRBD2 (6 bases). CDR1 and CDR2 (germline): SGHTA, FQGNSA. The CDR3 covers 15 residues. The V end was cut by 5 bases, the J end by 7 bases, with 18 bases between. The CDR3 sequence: CASSQPGRGGNEQFF. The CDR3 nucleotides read TGTGCCAGCAGCCAGCCGGGACGTGGGGGGAATGAGCAGTTCTTC.

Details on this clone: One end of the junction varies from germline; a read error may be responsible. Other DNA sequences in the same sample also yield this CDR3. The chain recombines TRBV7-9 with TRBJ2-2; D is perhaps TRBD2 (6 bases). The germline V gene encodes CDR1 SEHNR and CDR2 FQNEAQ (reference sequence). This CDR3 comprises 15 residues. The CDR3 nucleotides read TGCGCCAGCAGCTTAGCGCGGGGGAACACCGGGGAGCTGTTTTTT. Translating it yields CASSLARGNTGELFF.

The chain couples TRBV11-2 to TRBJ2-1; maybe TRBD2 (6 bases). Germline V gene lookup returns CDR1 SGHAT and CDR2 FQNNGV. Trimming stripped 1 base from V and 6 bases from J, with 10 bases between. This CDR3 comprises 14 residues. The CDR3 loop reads CASSLAGRTNEQFF. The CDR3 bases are TGTGCCAGCAGCTTAGCTGGGAGGACCAATGAGCAGTTCTTC.

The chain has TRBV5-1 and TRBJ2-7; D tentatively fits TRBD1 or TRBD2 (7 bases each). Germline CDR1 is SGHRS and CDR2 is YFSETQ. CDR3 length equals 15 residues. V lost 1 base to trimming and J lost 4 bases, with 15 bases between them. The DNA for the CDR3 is TGCGCCAGCAGCTTGAGCGCAGGGGGGGTTTACGAGCAGTACTTC. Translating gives CASSLSAGGVYEQYF.

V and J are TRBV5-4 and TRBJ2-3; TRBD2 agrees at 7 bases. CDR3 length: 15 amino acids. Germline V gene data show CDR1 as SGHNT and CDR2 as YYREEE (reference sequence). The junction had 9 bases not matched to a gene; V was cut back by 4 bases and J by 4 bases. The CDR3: CASSRPSGGADTQYF. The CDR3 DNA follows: TGTGCCAGCAGCCGTCCTAGCGGAGGGGCAGATACGCAGTATTTT.

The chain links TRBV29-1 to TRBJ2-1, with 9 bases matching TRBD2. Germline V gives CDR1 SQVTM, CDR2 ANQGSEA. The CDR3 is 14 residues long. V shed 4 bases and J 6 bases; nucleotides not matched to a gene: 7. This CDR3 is CSVVLAGRGNEQFF. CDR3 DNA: TGCAGCGTTGTTCTAGCGGGGAGGGGCAATGAGCAGTTCTTC.

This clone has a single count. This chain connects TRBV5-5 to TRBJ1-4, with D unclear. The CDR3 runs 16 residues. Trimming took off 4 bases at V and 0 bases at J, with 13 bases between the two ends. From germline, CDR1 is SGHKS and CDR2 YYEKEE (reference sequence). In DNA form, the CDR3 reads TGTGCCAGCAGCCCCGTTTGGGAAGCAACTAATGAAAAACTGTTTTTT. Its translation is CASSPVWEATNEKLFF.

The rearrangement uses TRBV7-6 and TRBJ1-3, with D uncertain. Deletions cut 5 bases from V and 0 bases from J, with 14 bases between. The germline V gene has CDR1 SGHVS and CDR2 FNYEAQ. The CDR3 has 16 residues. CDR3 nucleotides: TGTGCCAGCAGCCCCGCGGACGGGAGCTCTGGAAACACCATATATTTT. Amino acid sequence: CASSPADGSSGNTIYF.

CDR3 sequence: CASSLGPNPNQPQHF. The CDR3 DNA reads TGCGCCAGCAGCTTGGGGCCAAACCCTAATCAGCCCCAGCATTTT. V gene TRBV5-1 combines with J gene TRBJ1-5, with D uncertain. This CDR3 is built from 15 residues. Per the germline V gene, CDR1 is SGHRS and CDR2 is YFSETQ. Trimming left V 0 bases short and J 4 bases short, with 11 bases between.